This T cell receptor (beta chain) is from a study of Ad26.COV2.S vaccination and SARS-CoV-2 variants. General study points: A substantial breadth of spike-specific CD8+ and CD4+ T cell responses after vaccination has been reported. Placebo recipients trailed vaccine recipients in spike-specific TCR breadth.

A note on this clone: Antigen: not known.

The germline V and J ends were trimmed by 4 bases and 0 bases, with 16 bases remaining between them. Germline V lookup: CDR1 LGHNA, CDR2 YSLEER. This CDR3 is 17 amino acids long. Treatment of the sample: roughly 18 received Ad26.COV2.S at low or high dose, single or two shots; 5 received placebo; per-sample allocation not given. Vaccine and placebo recipients were sampled on day 63 after the first injection. Donation was by an adult aged 18-55 years who was in Boston. The data were produced by immunoSEQ multiplex PCR, yet TCRdb's version contains in-frame clones alone and is incomplete. Among approximately 410,000 clones, 92% were seen once, and the ten largest hold less than 2%.

The sequencing here drew on peripheral blood, taken in a trial of Ad26.COV2.S vaccine versus placebo. J is TRBJ2-1 and V is TRBV4-3, with D unclear. This TCR was recovered from a person between 18 and 65 years old who received the Ad26.COV2.S COVID-19 vaccine or a placebo. CDR3 protein: CASSLKRQASSYNEQFF. The CDR3 coding sequence is TGCGCCAGCAGCCTCAAACGTCAGGCTAGCTCCTACAATGAGCAGTTCTTC.